These T cell receptor beta chains were read from a single sample in a study of response to subunit inactivated influenza vaccine. TCRdb used MiXCR to reprocess the RT-PCR reads, holding one entry per CDR3 protein. The top ten hold around 14% of the sample, which has about 500,000 distinct CDR3 sequences, over 10% seen once. Source: PBMCs from blood, taken 45 days after vaccination. The receptor source for this set is a middle-aged man who received an inactivated influenza vaccine. CDR3s include the opening cysteine and the closing phenylalanine or tryptophan. The D gene is left open where the match is weak. The size entry is marked missing in some rows and otherwise reads once, few, many or a size class.

v_call	j_call	clone_size	d_call	cdr3_nt	cdr3_aa
TRBV24-1	TRBJ2-7	NA	NA	TGTGCCACCAATTCGACCCGTTCGGGCGAGCAGTACTTC	CATNSTRSGEQYF
TRBV5-1	TRBJ2-2	few	NA	TGCGCCAGCAGCTTGGCGGCAGGGACGGCCGGGGAGCTGTTTTTT	CASSLAAGTAGELFF
TRBV6-5	TRBJ2-3	few	NA	TGTGCCAGCAGTTACCTCGGGGGTGGCCAAGATACGCAGTATTTT	CASSYLGGGQDTQYF
TRBV11-2	TRBJ2-7	NA	NA	TGTGCCAGCAGCTTATCTCTTTCGGACCTTTACGAGCAGTACTTC	CASSLSLSDLYEQYF
TRBV6-2/TRBV6-3	TRBJ2-7	NA	NA	TGTGCCAGCAGTTATTTATTTGGGACGAGAATATCCTACGAGCAGTACTTC	CASSYLFGTRISYEQYF
TRBV7-2	TRBJ2-5	many	TRBD2	TGTGCCAGCAGCTTAAGCCTAGCGGGAGGCCAAGAGACCCAGTACTTC	CASSLSLAGGQETQYF
TRBV4-2	TRBJ1-4	NA	NA	TGTGCCAGCAGCCAAGTTGTGGGGCGGAGTAATGAAAAACTGTTTTTT	CASSQVVGRSNEKLFF
TRBV5-1	TRBJ2-2	few	NA	TGCGCCAGCAGCTTGGTCCAGTCATTCGGGGAGCTGTTTTTT	CASSLVQSFGELFF
TRBV5-4	TRBJ1-3	few	TRBD1	TGTGCCAGCAGCTTACCGGGACAGGGGAGGAACACCATATATTTT	CASSLPGQGRNTIYF
TRBV5-1	TRBJ2-7	NA	TRBD1	TGCGCCAGCAGCTTAAACGCCGGGACAGGGGCCGAGCAGTACTTC	CASSLNAGTGAEQYF
TRBV20-1	TRBJ2-5	few	NA	TGCAGTGCTCCCCCGGTGGGGGGCCGGACCCAGTACTTC	CSAPPVGGRTQYF
TRBV6-1	TRBJ1-2	few	NA	TGTGCCAGCAGTACCAACCAAGACACTGGCTACACCTTC	CASSTNQDTGYTF
TRBV9	TRBJ2-1	many	TRBD1	TGTGCCAGCAGCGCCCGACAGGGCGGCTTCCGTGAGCAGTTCTTC	CASSARQGGFREQFF
TRBV5-1	TRBJ2-7	few	NA	TGCGCCAGCAGCTTGGGGGTTGGGGGGCCGAGCTCCTACGAGCAGTACTTC	CASSLGVGGPSSYEQYF
TRBV20-1	TRBJ2-1	few	NA	TGCAGTGCTAGAGATTCCTTTGGTTCCTACAATGAGCAGTTCTTC	CSARDSFGSYNEQFF
TRBV5-6	TRBJ2-5	NA	NA	TGTGCCAGCAGCGTACTCCGGTACCAAGAGACCCAGTACTTC	CASSVLRYQETQYF
TRBV5-1	TRBJ2-3	many	TRBD1	TGTGCCAGCAGCCGGGACAGGGGAGGAACAGATACGCAGTATTTT	CASSRDRGGTDTQYF
TRBV24-1	TRBJ1-1	few	NA	TGTGCCACCAGTGTGGGACCGCCCGGGATGAACACTGAAGCTTTCTTT	CATSVGPPGMNTEAFF
TRBV18	TRBJ2-7	few	NA	TGTGCCAGCTCACCTCTAGAGACCACCGAGCAGTACTTC	CASSPLETTEQYF
TRBV28	TRBJ2-7	NA	TRBD2	TGTGCCAGCAGCGGACTAGCGGGTTCGTACGAGCAGTACTTC	CASSGLAGSYEQYF
TRBV5-1	TRBJ2-4	NA	NA	TGCGCCAGCAGTTCTACTCCGGGACAAGTAAACATTCAGTACTTC	CASSSTPGQVNIQYF
TRBV4-3	TRBJ1-1	few	TRBD1	TGCGCCAGCAGTCTCGACAGGGAGCTCTCTGAAGCTTTCTTT	CASSLDRELSEAFF
TRBV20-1	TRBJ2-5	few	TRBD1	TGCAGTGCTAGAGATCCTGGGACAGGGAGTCAAGAGACCCAGTACTTC	CSARDPGTGSQETQYF
TRBV20-1	TRBJ2-5	many	TRBD1	TGCAGTGCTACATCCGGGACAGGGCGACAAGAGACCCAGTACTTC	CSATSGTGRQETQYF
TRBV20-1	TRBJ2-5	NA	NA	TGCAGTGCTAGACTAGTTGCTGAGACCCAGTACTTC	CSARLVAETQYF
TRBV10-3	TRBJ2-1	NA	NA	TGTGCCATCAGTGAGTGGGGACGTGAGCAGTTCTTC	CAISEWGREQFF
TRBV7-2	TRBJ1-3	few	NA	TGTGCCAGCAGCTTAGGAACAAGAACTGGAAACACCATATATTTT	CASSLGTRTGNTIYF
TRBV5-6	TRBJ1-3	NA	TRBD1	TGTGCCAGCAGCTGGGAACAGGGGGCTGGAAACACCATATATTTT	CASSWEQGAGNTIYF
TRBV11-2	TRBJ2-5	few	TRBD1	TGTGCCAGCAGCTTTAGGATCTGGGGACAGGGCCGCCTCCAAGAGACCCAGTACTTC	CASSFRIWGQGRLQETQYF
TRBV7-6	TRBJ2-3	NA	NA	TGTGCCAGCAGCCGGGACGCCGGAGATACGCAGTATTTT	CASSRDAGDTQYF
TRBV7-2	TRBJ2-3	few	TRBD2	TGTGCCAGCAGCTCTAGCGGACTCACAGATACGCAGTATTTT	CASSSSGLTDTQYF